The 15 T cell receptor beta chains reported below all come from one sample, sequenced in a study of shared clonotypes between healthy human individuals. Sequencing used immunoSEQ multiplex PCR; TCRdb keeps in-frame clones, though not all of them. Of roughly 490,000 clones detected, about 80% appear once; the ten largest clones hold about 12%. Sequencing was done on a sample of PBMCs. Receptor source: a woman aged 40 to 50 in good health. Some clones in this sample may be carry-over from other donors' samples.

This chain links TRBV30 with TRBJ2-5; 8 nucleotides line up with TRBD2. There are 13 residues in the CDR3. CDR1 and CDR2 from the germline V gene are GTSNPN and SVGIG (reference sequence). V shed 0 bases and J 7 bases; nucleotides not matched to a gene: 4. CDR3 sequence: CAWSVHREGTQYF. CDR3 nucleotide sequence: TGTGCCTGGAGTGTACACCGGGAGGGGACCCAGTACTTC.

This clone has a handful of counts. Other DNA variants within this sample encode the same CDR3. The chain combines TRBV18 with TRBJ1-1; 7 nucleotides align to TRBD1. Trimming removed 1 base from V and 5 bases from J; junction bases left unmatched: 4. There are 14 residues in the CDR3. From germline, CDR1 is KGHSH and CDR2 LQKENI. CDR3 nucleotide sequence: TGTGCCAGCTCACCACTTACAGGGGTTACTGAAGCTTTCTTT. Amino acid sequence: CASSPLTGVTEAFF. The full variable domain, its missing parts supplied by reference TRBV18 and TRBJ1-1, is NAGVMQNPRHLVRRRGQEARLRCSPMKGHSHVYWYRQLPEEGLKFMVYLQKENIIDESGMPKERFSAEFPKEGPSILRIQQVVRGDSAAYFCASSPLTGVTEAFFGQGTRLTVV.

The V gene is TRBV5-4, the J gene TRBJ2-1; D perhaps matches TRBD1 (6 bases). This CDR3 region has 16 residues. Per germline, CDR1 SGHNT and CDR2 YYREEE (reference sequence). Between the trimmed V and J ends, which lost 2 bases and 8 bases, there was a span of 20 bases. CDR3: CASSFRLQGRGDEQFF. CDR3 coding DNA: TGTGCCAGCAGCTTCCGGTTACAGGGTCGGGGAGATGAGCAGTTCTTC.

A word on this clone: It is likely a read error, because the conserved phenylalanine at the end of the CDR3 is missing. The chain couples TRBV5-1 to TRBJ2-7; D might be TRBD1 or TRBD2, each matching 6 bases. The CDR3 spans 15 residues. Germline CDR1 SGHRS, CDR2 YFSETQ. V was cut by 2 bases and J by 1 base, with 13 bases left in between. The CDR3 bases are TGCGCCAGCAGCTTTGTCGGGGGCGAATCCTACGAGCAGTACCTC. Encoded protein: CASSFVGGESYEQYL.

Worth noting for this clone: The sample has other DNA sequences that encode this CDR3 too. The rearrangement joins TRBV10-3 to TRBJ1-2; tentatively, D is TRBD1 (5 bases). This CDR3 comprises 12 residues. V lost 4 bases and J 6 bases, leaving 9 bases between the germline ends. Per germline, CDR1 ENHRY and CDR2 SYGVKD. CDR3 nucleotides: TGTGCCATCAGTGCCCAGGGAAATGGCTACACCTTC. This encodes CAISAQGNGYTF.

The chain carries TRBV7-9 and TRBJ2-5; no clear D gene. The DNA end lines up better with TRBJ2-7; the J call may be wrong. Germline V CDR1 and CDR2: SEHNR, FQNEAQ (reference sequence). The CDR3 has 13 amino acids. The CDR3 loop reads CASSLAVVDEQYF. CDR3 nucleotides: TGTGCCAGCAGCTTAGCTGTTGTTGACGAGCAGTACTTC.

The CDR3 protein is CAIRRTVIKNTEAFF. DNA of the CDR3: TGTGCCATCAGGCGGACAGTGATTAAAAACACTGAAGCTTTCTTT. The V and J genes are TRBV10-3 and TRBJ1-1; tentatively, D is TRBD1 (6 bases). The V end was cut by 6 bases, the J end by 2 bases, with 16 bases between. CDR1 ENHRY and CDR2 SYGVKD come from the germline V gene. The CDR3 extends over 15 amino acids.

The gene calls are TRBV9 and TRBJ2-2; 12 nucleotides align to TRBD1. The germline V gene encodes CDR1 SGDLS and CDR2 YYNGEE. CDR3 length: 16 residues. The junction had 6 bases not matched to a gene; V was cut back by 2 bases and J by 7 bases. CDR3 loop: CASSVTGQGANGELFF. The CDR3 bases are TGTGCCAGCAGCGTCACGGGACAGGGGGCAAACGGGGAGCTGTTTTTT.

This clone was recorded a few times. A far larger clone is only one base removed, so a read error is likely. Because the CDR3 is missing its conserved closing phenylalanine or tryptophan, this is likely a read error. V is TRBV6-5 and J is TRBJ1-2, with D hard to call. V gave up 9 bases and J gave up 8 bases, with 16 bases separating them. Per germline, CDR1 MNHEY and CDR2 SVGAGI. The CDR3 is 12 residues long. CDR3 coding DNA: TGTGCCAGTGCTACGGGCGTTGGGGGCTACACCTTA. This encodes CASATGVGGYTL.

This chain joins TRBV28 and TRBJ2-5, with a weak D call TRBD2 (6 bases). This CDR3 has 15 amino acids. Trimming left V 5 bases short and J 1 base short, with 14 bases between. Germline CDR1 reads MDHEN; CDR2 reads SYDVKM. The CDR3 DNA sequence: TGTGCCAGCAGTCGCACGGGACTTACCCAAGAGACCCAGTACTTC. It is translated as CASSRTGLTQETQYF. The whole variable domain, remainder taken from reference TRBV28 and TRBJ2-5, is DVKVTQSSRYLVKRTGEKVFLECVQDMDHENMFWYRQDPGLGLRLIYFSYDVKMKEKGDIPEGYSVSREKKERFSLILESASTNQTSMYLCASSRTGLTQETQYFGPGTRLLVL.

The rearrangement joins TRBV11-2 to TRBJ2-1; no reliable D call. CDR1 SGHAT and CDR2 FQNNGV come from the germline V gene. This CDR3 spans 14 amino acids. Between the trimmed V and J ends, which lost 3 bases and 0 bases, there was a span of 6 bases. CDR3 sequence (DNA): TGTGCCAGCAGCTTCAGAGGCTCCTACAATGAGCAGTTCTTC. Translated: CASSFRGSYNEQFF.

A few counts support this clone. The sample contains more than one DNA sequence encoding this CDR3. The rearrangement joins TRBV19 to TRBJ1-1, with no clear D. The germline V gene has CDR1 LNHDA and CDR2 SQIVND (reference sequence). Trimming stripped 3 bases from V and 0 bases from J, with 5 bases between. The CDR3 is made up of 13 amino acids. This chain's CDR3 is CASSISLNTEAFF. The CDR3 DNA sequence: TGTGCCAGTAGTATCTCCCTGAACACTGAAGCTTTCTTT. Looking up the rest from reference TRBV19 and TRBJ1-1 gives the full variable domain: DGGITQSPKYLFRKEGQNVTLSCEQNLNHDAMYWYRQDPGQGLRLIYYSQIVNDFQKGDIAEGYSVSREKKESFPLTVTSAQKNPTAFYLCASSISLNTEAFFGQGTRLTVV.

The chain is built from TRBV2 and TRBJ2-7; unclear D gene. This CDR3 contains 14 residues. Germline values: CDR1 SNHLY, CDR2 FYNNEI. V was cut by 0 bases and J by 2 bases, with 8 bases left in between. CDR3 sequence: CASSEAVSPYEQYF. The DNA for the CDR3 is TGTGCCAGCAGTGAAGCAGTGTCCCCCTACGAGCAGTACTTC.

The chain combines TRBV11-2 with TRBJ2-2; 7 nucleotides agree with TRBD2. Losses at the gene ends were 3 bases for V and 4 bases for J; bases not matched to a gene: 17. This CDR3 spans 19 amino acids. Germline CDR1 reads SGHAT; CDR2 reads FQNNGV. CDR3 nucleotides: TGTGCCAGCAGCTTCTCCCTGGGAGAAGCGGGACGGAGCACCGGGGAGCTGTTTTTT. Translated: CASSFSLGEAGRSTGELFF.

The chain has TRBV5-1 and TRBJ1-1; a possible D gene is TRBD1 (5 bases). The CDR3 is made up of 14 amino acids. Trimming removed 4 bases at V and 1 base at J, with 11 bases between. Per germline, CDR1 SGHRS and CDR2 YFSETQ. The CDR3 DNA is TGCGCCAGCAGCGAGGGGACGGGGAACACTGAAGCTTTCTTT. It specifies CASSEGTGNTEAFF.